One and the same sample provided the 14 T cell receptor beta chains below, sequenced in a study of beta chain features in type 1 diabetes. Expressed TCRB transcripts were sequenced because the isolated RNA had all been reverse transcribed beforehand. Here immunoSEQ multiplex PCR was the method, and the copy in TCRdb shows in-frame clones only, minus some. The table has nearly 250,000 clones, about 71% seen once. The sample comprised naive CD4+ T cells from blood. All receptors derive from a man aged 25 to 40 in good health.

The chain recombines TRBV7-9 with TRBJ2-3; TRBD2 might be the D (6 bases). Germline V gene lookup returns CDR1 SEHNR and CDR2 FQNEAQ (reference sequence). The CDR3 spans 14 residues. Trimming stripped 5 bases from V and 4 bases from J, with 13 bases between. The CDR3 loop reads CASSTTTSSDTQYF. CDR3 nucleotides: TGTGCCAGCAGCACGACGACTAGTTCAGATACGCAGTATTTT.

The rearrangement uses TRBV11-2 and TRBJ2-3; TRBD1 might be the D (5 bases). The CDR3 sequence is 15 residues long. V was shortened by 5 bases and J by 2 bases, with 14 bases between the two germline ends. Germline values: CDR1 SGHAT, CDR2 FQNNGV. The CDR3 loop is CASSPQGTLTDTQYF. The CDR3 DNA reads TGTGCCAGCAGCCCGCAGGGTACCCTCACAGATACGCAGTATTTT.

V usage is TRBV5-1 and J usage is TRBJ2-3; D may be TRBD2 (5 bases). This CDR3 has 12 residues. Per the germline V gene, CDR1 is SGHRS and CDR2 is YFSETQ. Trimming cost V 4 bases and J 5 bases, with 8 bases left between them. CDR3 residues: CASSRDGDTQYF. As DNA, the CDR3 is TGCGCCAGCAGCCGGGATGGAGATACGCAGTATTTT.

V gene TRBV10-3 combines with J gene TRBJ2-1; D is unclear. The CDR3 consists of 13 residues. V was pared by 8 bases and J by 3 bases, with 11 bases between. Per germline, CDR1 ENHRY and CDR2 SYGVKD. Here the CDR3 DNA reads TGTGCCATCCTCGACCGAGGCTACAATGAGCAGTTCTTC. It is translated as CAILDRGYNEQFF.

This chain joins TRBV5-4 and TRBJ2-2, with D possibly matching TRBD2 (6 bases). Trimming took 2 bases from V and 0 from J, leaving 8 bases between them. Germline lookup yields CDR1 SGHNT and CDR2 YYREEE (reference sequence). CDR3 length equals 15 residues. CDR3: CASSLGTPNTGELFF. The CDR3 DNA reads TGTGCCAGCAGCTTAGGGACTCCGAACACCGGGGAGCTGTTTTTT. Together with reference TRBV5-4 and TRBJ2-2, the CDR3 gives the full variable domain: ETGVTQSPTHLIKTRGQQVTLRCSSQSGHNTVSWYQQALGQGPQFIFQYYREEENGRGNFPPRFSGLQFPNYSSELNVNALELDDSALYLCASSLGTPNTGELFFGEGSRLTVL.

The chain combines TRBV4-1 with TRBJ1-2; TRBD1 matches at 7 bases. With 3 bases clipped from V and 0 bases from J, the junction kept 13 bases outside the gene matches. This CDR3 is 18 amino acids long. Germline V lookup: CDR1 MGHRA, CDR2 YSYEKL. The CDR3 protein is CASSHDGDSLTSNYGYTF. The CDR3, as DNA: TGCGCCAGCAGCCATGATGGGGACAGCCTAACTTCTAACTATGGCTACACCTTC.

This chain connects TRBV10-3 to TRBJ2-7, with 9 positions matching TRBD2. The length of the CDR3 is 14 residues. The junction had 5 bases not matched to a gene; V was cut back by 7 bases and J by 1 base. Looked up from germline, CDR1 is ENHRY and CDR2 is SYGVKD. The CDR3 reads CAINKAGGSYEQYF. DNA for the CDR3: TGTGCCATCAACAAAGCGGGGGGATCCTACGAGCAGTACTTC.

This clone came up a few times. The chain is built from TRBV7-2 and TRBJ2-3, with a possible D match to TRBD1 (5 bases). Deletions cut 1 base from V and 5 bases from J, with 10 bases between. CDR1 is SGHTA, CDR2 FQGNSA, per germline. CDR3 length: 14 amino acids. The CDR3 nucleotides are TGTGCCAGCAGCTTAGAGGGAAGGGGAGATACGCAGTATTTT. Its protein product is CASSLEGRGDTQYF.

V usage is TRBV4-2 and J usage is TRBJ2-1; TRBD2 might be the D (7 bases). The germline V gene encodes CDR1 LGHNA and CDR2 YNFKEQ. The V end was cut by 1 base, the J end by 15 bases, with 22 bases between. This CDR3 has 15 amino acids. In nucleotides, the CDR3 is TGTGCCAGCAGCCAAGGCGCGGGGGCGCCCCCGGAGGGGTTCTTC. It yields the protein CASSQGAGAPPEGFF.

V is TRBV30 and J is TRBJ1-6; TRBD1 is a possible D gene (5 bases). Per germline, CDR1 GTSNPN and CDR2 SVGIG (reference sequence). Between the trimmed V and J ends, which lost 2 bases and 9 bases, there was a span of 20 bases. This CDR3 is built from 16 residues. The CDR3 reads CAWSRTGVEAPSPLHF. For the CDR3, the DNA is TGTGCCTGGAGTCGTACGGGGGTAGAGGCCCCTTCACCCCTCCACTTT.

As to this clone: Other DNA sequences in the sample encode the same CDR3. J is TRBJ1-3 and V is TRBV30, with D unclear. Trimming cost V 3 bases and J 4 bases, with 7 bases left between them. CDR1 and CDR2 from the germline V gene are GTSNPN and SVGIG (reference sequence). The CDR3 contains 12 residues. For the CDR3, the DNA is TGTGCCTGGAGCCGATCGGGAAACACCATATATTTT. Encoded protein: CAWSRSGNTIYF.

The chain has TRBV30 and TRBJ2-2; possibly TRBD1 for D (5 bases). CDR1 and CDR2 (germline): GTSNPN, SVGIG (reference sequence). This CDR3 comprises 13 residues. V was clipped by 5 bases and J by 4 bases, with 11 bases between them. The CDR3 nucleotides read TGTGCCTGGTCGACAGTCTCCACCGGGGAGCTGTTTTTT. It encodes CAWSTVSTGELFF.

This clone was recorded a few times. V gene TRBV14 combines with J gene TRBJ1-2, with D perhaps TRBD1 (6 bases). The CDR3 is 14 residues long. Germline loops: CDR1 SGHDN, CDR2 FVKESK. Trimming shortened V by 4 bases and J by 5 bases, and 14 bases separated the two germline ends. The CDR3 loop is CASSRDTLQYGYTF. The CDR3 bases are TGTGCCAGCAGCCGGGACACTTTACAATATGGCTACACCTTC.

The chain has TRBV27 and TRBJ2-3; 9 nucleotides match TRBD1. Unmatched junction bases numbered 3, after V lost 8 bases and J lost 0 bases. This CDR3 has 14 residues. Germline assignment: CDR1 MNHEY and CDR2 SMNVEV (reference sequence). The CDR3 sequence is CASAGQGSTDTQYF. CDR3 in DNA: TGTGCCAGCGCCGGACAGGGGAGCACAGATACGCAGTATTTT.